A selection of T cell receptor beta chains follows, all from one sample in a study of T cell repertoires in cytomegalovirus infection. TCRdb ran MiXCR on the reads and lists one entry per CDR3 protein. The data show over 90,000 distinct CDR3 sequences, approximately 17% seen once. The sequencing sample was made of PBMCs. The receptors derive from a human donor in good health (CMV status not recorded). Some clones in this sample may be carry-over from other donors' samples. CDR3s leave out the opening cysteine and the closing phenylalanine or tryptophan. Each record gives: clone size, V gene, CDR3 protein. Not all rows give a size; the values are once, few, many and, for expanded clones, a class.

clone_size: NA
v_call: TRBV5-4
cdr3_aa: ASSSPWSAGELF

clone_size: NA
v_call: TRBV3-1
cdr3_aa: ASSQDRGRTYDTQY

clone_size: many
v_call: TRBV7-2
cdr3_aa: ASSLESSRPRAF

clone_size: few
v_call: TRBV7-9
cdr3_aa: ASSYGRDRGEAF

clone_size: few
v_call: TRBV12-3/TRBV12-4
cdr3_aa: AIPFGTSGGSNTGELF

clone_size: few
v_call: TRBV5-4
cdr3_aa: ASSLDGFQDTQY

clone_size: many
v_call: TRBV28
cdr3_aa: ASSLSGTAYNEQF

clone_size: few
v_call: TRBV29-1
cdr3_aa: SVDSELGETQY

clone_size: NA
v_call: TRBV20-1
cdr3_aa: SARKDTSYEQY

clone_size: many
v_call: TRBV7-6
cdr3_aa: ASSLGGQGGSLNSPLH

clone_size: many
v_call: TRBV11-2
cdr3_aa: ASSQRGGPYNEQF

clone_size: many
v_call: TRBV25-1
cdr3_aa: ASSESDPAGGSTDTQY

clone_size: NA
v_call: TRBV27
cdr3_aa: ASSLFSTGDYGYT

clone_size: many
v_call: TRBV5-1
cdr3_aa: ASSREGTTNTEAF